This TCR beta chain emerged from a study of cytomegalovirus exposure and HLA in healthy donors. Notes on the study in general: Approximately 18,000 TCR beta sequences were associated with HLA alleles at 0.05 false discovery rate in a later analysis. Some public TCRs appeared in many individuals, while most sequences were rare.

V was clipped by 3 bases and J by 0 bases; unmatched bases: 8. The CDR3 has 17 amino acids. Per the germline V gene, CDR1 is LNHNV and CDR2 is YYDKDF (reference sequence). The primer mix had 60 Vbeta and 13 Jbeta primers. Profiling relied on immunoSEQ multiplex PCR, and the TCRdb table lists in-frame clones only, not all of them. Of about 190,000 clones listed, about four fifths are singletons. With regard to this clone: The antigen is unknown.

The source material was PBMCs. This chain uses TRBV15 with TRBJ1-5, with TRBD1 matching 7 bases. The clonotype originates from a man between 18 and 29 years old in good health and CMV-seronegative. Here the CDR3 reads CATSSGTDAYSNQPQHF. For the CDR3, the DNA is TGTGCCACCAGCAGTGGGACAGACGCCTATAGCAATCAGCCCCAGCATTTT.